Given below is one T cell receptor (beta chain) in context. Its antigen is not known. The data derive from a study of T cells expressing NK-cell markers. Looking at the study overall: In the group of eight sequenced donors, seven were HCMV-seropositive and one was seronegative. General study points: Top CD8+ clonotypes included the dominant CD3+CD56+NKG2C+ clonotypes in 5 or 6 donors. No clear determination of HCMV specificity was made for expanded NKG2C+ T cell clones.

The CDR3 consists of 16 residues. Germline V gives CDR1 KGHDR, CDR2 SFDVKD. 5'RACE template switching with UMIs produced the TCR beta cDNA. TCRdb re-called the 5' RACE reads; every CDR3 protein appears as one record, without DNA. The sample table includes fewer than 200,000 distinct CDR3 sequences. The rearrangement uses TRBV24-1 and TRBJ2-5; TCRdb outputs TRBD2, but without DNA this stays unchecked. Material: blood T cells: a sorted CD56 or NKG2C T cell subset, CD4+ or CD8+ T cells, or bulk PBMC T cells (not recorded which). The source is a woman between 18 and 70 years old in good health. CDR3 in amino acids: CATKGAGLAEQETQYF.